This T cell receptor beta chain originates from a study of CD8 T cells in ankylosing spondylitis. Study findings and constraints: Characteristic, it appeared, of ankylosing spondylitis blood was a TCR beta motif of roughly 8 highly homologous variants. Existing reports had already noted some motif variants in reactive arthritis synovial fluid and blood. Significantly higher representation of disease-linked clones was reported for matched ankylosing spondylitis synovial fluid.

In TCRdb, the 5' RACE reads were re-called with MiXCR into one record per CDR3 protein. Of approximately 500,000 distinct CDR3 sequences listed, 12% are singletons. The CDR3 contains 12 residues. Per the germline V gene, CDR1 is SGHRS and CDR2 is YFSETQ. V lost 5 bases and J lost 1, with 6 bases in between. This clonotype was detected ten times or more. As yet, its antigen is unknown. The sequencing input was blood, either unsorted or a sorted T cell fraction (not recorded which). The V gene is TRBV5-1, the J gene TRBJ1-1; D is uncertain. The receptor was derived from a male donor with ankylosing spondylitis. CDR3 residues: CASREGNTEAFF. The CDR3, as DNA: TGCGCCAGCAGAGAAGGGAACACTGAAGCTTTCTTT.